This entry describes one T cell receptor beta chain. This record belongs to a study of cytomegalovirus exposure and HLA in healthy donors. Primers for the PCR totalled 60 Vbeta and 13 Jbeta. TCRdb's table, derived via immunoSEQ multiplex PCR, lists solely in-frame clones and lacks some. Of around 120,000 clones listed, 80% are singletons. The V and J ends lost 1 base and 4 bases, in that order; junction bases with no gene match: 10. The CDR3 runs to 17 residues. Germline CDR1 reads SGHVS; CDR2 reads FQNEAQ. The chain employs TRBV7-8 and TRBJ2-1, with 7 bases lining up with TRBD2. Source material: PBMCs. The TCR sequence derives from a female donor in good health and CMV-seropositive. CDR3 sequence (DNA): TGTGCCAGCAGCTTAGAGGGCAGGGCTAGCGGATACAATGAGCAGTTCTTC. Its protein product is CASSLEGRASGYNEQFF.